The 21 T cell receptor beta chains in this list originate from one sample, sequenced in a study of cytomegalovirus exposure and HLA in healthy donors. TCRdb's copy holds only in-frame clones and misses some; the assay was immunoSEQ multiplex PCR. The sample includes 150,000 to 200,000 clones, more than 65% of them seen just once. The sample taken for sequencing was PBMCs. The receptors were gathered from a woman under 30 in good health and CMV-seropositive.

A note on this clone: Other DNA sequences in this sample translate to the same CDR3. This chain uses TRBV6-6 with TRBJ2-5, with no clear D. Deletions cut 2 bases from V and 5 bases from J, with 9 bases between. The CDR3 covers 13 residues. Germline V gene sequence: CDR1 MNHNY, CDR2 SVGAGI (reference sequence). The DNA of the CDR3 is TGTGCCAGCAGTTACGGGCTACAGGAGACCCAGTACTTC. Protein: CASSYGLQETQYF.

This chain joins TRBV2 and TRBJ2-2; 7 bases agree with TRBD2. The germline CDR1 and CDR2 sequences are SNHLY and FYNNEI. The CDR3 is 15 amino acids. The V segment lost 7 bases and the J segment 6 bases; nucleotides outside the gene matches: 11. The CDR3 spells CASKTGGKWAGELFF. As DNA, the CDR3 is TGTGCCAGCAAAACCGGGGGGAAATGGGCCGGGGAGCTGTTTTTT.

The V gene is TRBV5-1, the J gene TRBJ2-5; D possibly corresponds to TRBD2 (6 bases). Trimming shortened V by 4 bases and J by 5 bases, and 18 bases separated the two germline ends. CDR1 is SGHRS, CDR2 YFSETQ, per germline. The CDR3 spans 15 residues. CDR3 DNA: TGCGCCAGCAGCATATCAGCGGGCGTCCGGGAGACCCAGTACTTC. This codes for CASSISAGVRETQYF.

This clone came up a few times. The chain joins TRBV2 to TRBJ1-6, with D perhaps TRBD1 (5 bases). This CDR3 comprises 14 residues. In germline, CDR1 is SNHLY, CDR2 FYNNEI. Trimming removed 3 bases from V and 9 bases from J, with 12 bases in between. The CDR3 protein is CASSEEGRGSPLHF. The DNA for the CDR3 is TGTGCCAGCAGTGAGGAGGGGCGAGGTTCACCCCTCCACTTT.

CDR3: CASSDGIDRAEAFF. The CDR3 DNA reads as TGCGCCAGCAGTGACGGAATCGACAGGGCTGAAGCTTTCTTT. The chain links TRBV10-2 to TRBJ1-1; 7 nucleotides align to TRBD1. After removal of 3 bases from V and 6 bases from J, the junction contained 7 bases not matched to a gene. The CDR3 contains 14 residues. In germline, CDR1 is WSHSY, CDR2 SAAADI.

The V and J genes are TRBV10-3 and TRBJ2-3; TRBD1 agrees at 7 bases. V shed 2 bases, J shed 4 bases, and the junction held 6 bases outside the gene matches. The CDR3 contains 15 residues. The V gene's germline CDR1 is ENHRY and CDR2 SYGVKD. The chain's CDR3 is CAISEKTGQADTQYF. In DNA form, the CDR3 reads TGTGCCATCAGTGAGAAGACAGGGCAGGCAGATACGCAGTATTTT.

The CDR3 protein is CASSLISGDTQYF. The CDR3 DNA reads TGTGCCAGCAGCTTAATCTCGGGGGATACGCAGTATTTT. J is TRBJ2-3 and V is TRBV11-3; tentatively, D is TRBD2 (5 bases). The CDR3 has 13 residues. The germline V and J ends were trimmed by 2 bases and 6 bases, with 9 bases remaining between them. Germline CDR1 reads SGHNT; CDR2 reads YENEEA. The full variable domain, with the rest looked up from reference TRBV11-3 and TRBJ2-3, is EAGVVQSPRYKIIEKKQPVAFWCNPISGHNTLYWYLQNLGQGPELLIRYENEEAVDDSQLPKDRFSAERLKGVDSTLKIQPAELGDSAVYLCASSLISGDTQYFGPGTRLTVL.

This clone has a handful of counts. This rearrangement joins TRBV18 to TRBJ2-7; weak D call: TRBD2 (5 bases). Trimming shortened V by 6 bases and J by 8 bases, and 14 bases separated the two germline ends. The CDR3 runs to 12 residues. Germline-derived CDR1 and CDR2 are KGHSH and LQKENI. The chain's CDR3 is CASSRSEAQQYF. In DNA form, the CDR3 reads TGTGCCAGCTCCCGGTCGGAGGCCCAGCAGTACTTC.

The chain has TRBV6-5 and TRBJ1-5, with a weak D call TRBD1 (5 bases). Trimming cost V 7 bases and J 0 bases, with 10 bases left between them. The CDR3 extends over 14 amino acids. Germline values: CDR1 MNHEY, CDR2 SVGAGI. Written as DNA, the CDR3 is TGTGCCAGCAAACCCAGGGTTAGCAATCAGCCCCAGCATTTT. It yields the protein CASKPRVSNQPQHF.

This chain uses TRBV6-4 with TRBJ2-7; D is possibly TRBD2 (6 bases). CDR1 is MRHNA and CDR2 is SNTAGT in the germline V gene. V was cut by 6 bases and J by 2 bases, with 17 bases left in between. The CDR3 contains 15 residues. The CDR3 DNA sequence: TGTGCCAGCAGCGGGACTCCCCGTTTTACCTACGAGCAGTACTTC. Its translation: CASSGTPRFTYEQYF.

V usage is TRBV2 and J usage is TRBJ1-3; D ambiguous. Trimming left V 5 bases short and J 2 bases short, with 10 bases between. Germline loops: CDR1 SNHLY, CDR2 FYNNEI. The CDR3 runs 14 residues. For the CDR3, the DNA is TGTGCCAGCAGTTCCGACTGGGCTGGAAACACCATATATTTT. Translated: CASSSDWAGNTIYF.

This chain links TRBV5-4 with TRBJ1-2; D is perhaps TRBD1 (6 bases). The CDR3 extends over 14 amino acids. V was shortened by 4 bases and J by 1 base, with 11 bases between the two germline ends. Germline V gives CDR1 SGHNT, CDR2 YYREEE (reference sequence). CDR3 coding DNA: TGTGCCAGCAGCCCTCGACAGGTTAACTATGGCTACACCTTC. It is translated as CASSPRQVNYGYTF.

The chain recombines TRBV10-1 with TRBJ2-5; 9 bases map to TRBD1. This CDR3 comprises 15 residues. The germline gives CDR1 WNHNN, CDR2 SYGVQD (reference sequence). The J segment lost 4 bases and the V segment lost 7 bases, leaving 10 bases of the junction unmatched. The CDR3, as DNA: TGCGCCAGCACCTTCGGACAGGGGAAGGGAGAGACCCAGTACTTC. Translated: CASTFGQGKGETQYF.

J is TRBJ2-5 and V is TRBV2, with D possibly matching TRBD2 (6 bases). Trimming left V 5 bases short and J 5 bases short, with 18 bases between. This CDR3 has 15 residues. Germline V gene data show CDR1 as SNHLY and CDR2 as FYNNEI. CDR3 sequence reads: CASSPSRGRRETQYF. CDR3 bases: TGTGCCAGCAGTCCCTCTCGGGGGAGGCGGGAGACCCAGTACTTC.

This clone was detected a few times. The chain employs TRBV27 and TRBJ1-4; TRBD1 agrees at 8 bases. Germline lookup yields CDR1 MNHEY and CDR2 SMNVEV (reference sequence). V dropped 6 bases and J dropped 3; count of bases not matched to a gene: 3. This CDR3 is 14 amino acids long. CDR3 DNA sequence: TGTGCCAGCAGCCTACAGGGGGCTAATGAAAAACTGTTTTTT. Its protein is CASSLQGANEKLFF.

This chain links TRBV5-6 with TRBJ1-1; D might be TRBD1 (5 bases). Trimming cost V 7 bases and J 0 bases, with 25 bases left between them. The CDR3 contains 18 residues. CDR1 and CDR2 (germline): SGHDT, YYEEEE. The CDR3 DNA sequence: TGTGCCAGCTTCGGGTCCAGGACAATGGTCCTCTTGAACACTGAAGCTTTCTTT. Translating gives CASFGSRTMVLLNTEAFF.

The genes are TRBV28 and TRBJ1-2, with D uncertain. The CDR3 runs 13 residues. Trimming shortened V by 6 bases and J by 8 bases, and 16 bases separated the two germline ends. CDR1 and CDR2 from the germline V gene are MDHEN and SYDVKM. CDR3 bases: TGTGCCAGCAGACCTCTAGACGGCGAGGGCTACACCTTC. Its protein product is CASRPLDGEGYTF.

This chain uses TRBV5-1 with TRBJ2-2, with 8 positions matching TRBD2. Germline-derived CDR1 and CDR2 are SGHRS and YFSETQ. J gave up 6 bases and V 5 bases, and 9 bases lay outside the gene matches. The CDR3 loop spans 15 amino acids. The chain's CDR3 is CASSIERGIAGELFF. The CDR3 DNA reads TGCGCCAGCAGTATCGAGCGGGGGATAGCCGGGGAGCTGTTTTTT.

The chain carries TRBV25-1 and TRBJ1-4; D is ambiguous. V gave up 6 bases and J gave up 3 bases, with 14 bases separating them. The V gene's germline CDR1 is MGHDK and CDR2 SYGVNS. The CDR3 is 15 residues long. In nucleotides, the CDR3 is TGTGCCAGCAGCGGGAGAGGGATGGCTAATGAAAAACTGTTTTTT. Protein product: CASSGRGMANEKLFF. Looking up the rest from reference TRBV25-1 and TRBJ1-4 gives the full variable domain: EADIYQTPRYLVIGTGKKITLECSQTMGHDKMYWYQQDPGMELHLIHYSYGVNSTEKGDLSSESTVSRIRTEHFPLTLESARPSHTSQYLCASSGRGMANEKLFFGSGTQLSVL.

The chain employs TRBV19 and TRBJ1-1; 7 positions agree with TRBD1. Germline trimming cut 4 bases from V and 4 bases from J; bases unmatched to any gene: 3. This CDR3 spans 13 amino acids. CDR1 LNHDA and CDR2 SQIVND come from the germline V gene (reference sequence). CDR3 DNA sequence: TGTGCCAGTAGTAGACAGGGTGCCACTGAAGCTTTCTTT. Its protein product is CASSRQGATEAFF.

The V gene is TRBV15, the J gene TRBJ2-5, with D perhaps TRBD2 (5 bases). The CDR3 has 15 residues. V shed 1 base and J shed 2 bases, with 11 bases lying between them. Germline-derived CDR1 and CDR2 are LNHNV and YYDKDF (reference sequence). The CDR3, as DNA: TGTGCCACCAGCAGAGTGCTCAGCGGACAAGAGACCCAGTACTTC. It translates to CATSRVLSGQETQYF.